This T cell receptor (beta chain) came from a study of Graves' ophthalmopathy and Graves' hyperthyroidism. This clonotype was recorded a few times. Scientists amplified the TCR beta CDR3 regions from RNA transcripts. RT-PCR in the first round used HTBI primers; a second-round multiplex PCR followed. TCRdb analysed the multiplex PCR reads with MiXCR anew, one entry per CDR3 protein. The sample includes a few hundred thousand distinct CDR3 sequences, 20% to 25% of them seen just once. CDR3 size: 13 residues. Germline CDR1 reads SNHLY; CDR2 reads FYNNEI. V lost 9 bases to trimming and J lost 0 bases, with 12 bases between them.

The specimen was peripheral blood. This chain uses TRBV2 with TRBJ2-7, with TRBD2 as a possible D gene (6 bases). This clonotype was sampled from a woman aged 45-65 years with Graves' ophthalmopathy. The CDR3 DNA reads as TGTGCCAGGGAGGGGCGGAGCTCCTACGAGCAGTACTTC. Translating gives CAREGRSSYEQYF.